This T cell receptor beta chain was captured in a study of neurological immune-mediated disorders. It was by 5'RACE with 10-nucleotide random UMIs that the cDNA was made. TCRdb reprocessed the 5' RACE reads with MiXCR, giving one entry per CDR3 protein. The table has 55,000 to 75,000 distinct CDR3 sequences, over 2% seen once; the top ten hold around 3%. 2 million unsorted PBMCs were stored in RNAlater at -80 °C before RNA extraction. This CDR3 is 14 amino acids long. From germline, CDR1 is LGHDT and CDR2 YNNKEL (reference sequence). V was pared by 9 bases and J by 0 bases, with 9 bases between. This clonotype showed up many times.

The specimen was PBMCs. The chain carries TRBV3-1 and TRBJ1-6; D ambiguous. The TCR originated in a man aged 50-60 years with multiple sclerosis. In DNA form, the CDR3 reads TGTGCCAGTGCTACGGACTCCTATAATTCACCCCTCCACTTT. It encodes CASATDSYNSPLHF.